The 22 T cell receptor beta chains below all came from one sample that was sequenced in a study of blood T cell repertoires in COVID-19. Clones were sequenced by immunoSEQ multiplex PCR, and TCRdb holds only the in-frame ones, with some missing. The table records 85,000 to 130,000 clones, 80% to 95% of them present only once. The specimen was peripheral blood. These receptors all come from a man in his sixties or seventies with acute or convalescent COVID-19.

V usage is TRBV7-3 and J usage is TRBJ2-3; D remains unclear. The CDR3 sequence is 15 residues long. Germline CDR1 is SGHTA and CDR2 is FQGTGA. V gave up 4 bases and J gave up 1 base, with 12 bases separating them. The CDR3 loop is CASSSLSPGTDTQYF. As DNA, the CDR3 is TGTGCCAGCAGCTCCCTATCACCTGGCACAGATACGCAGTATTTT.

The chain combines TRBV12-3 or TRBV12-4 with TRBJ1-2; D gene unclear. V lost 3 bases, J lost 8 bases, and 13 bases lay in between. The CDR3 runs 13 residues. Here the CDR3 DNA reads TGTGCCAGCAGTTTGGGCCAGTATGGCGGCTACACCTTC. Its translation: CASSLGQYGGYTF.

The chain employs TRBV19 and TRBJ1-5; D is perhaps TRBD1 (6 bases). The germline V gene has CDR1 LNHDA and CDR2 SQIVND (reference sequence). V lost 7 bases and J lost 0, with 13 bases in between. CDR3 size: 15 residues. CDR3 nucleotide sequence: TGTGCCAGTACACGGACAGCTGCTAGCAATCAGCCCCAGCATTTT. This sequence encodes CASTRTAASNQPQHF. Together with reference TRBV19 and TRBJ1-5, the CDR3 gives the full variable domain: DGGITQSPKYLFRKEGQNVTLSCEQNLNHDAMYWYRQDPGQGLRLIYYSQIVNDFQKGDIAEGYSVSREKKESFPLTVTSAQKNPTAFYLCASTRTAASNQPQHFGDGTRLSIL.

The V gene is TRBV28, the J gene TRBJ1-6; D is ambiguous. V was clipped by 6 bases and J by 0 bases, with 12 bases between them. The CDR3 is 16 residues long. Germline-derived CDR1 and CDR2 are MDHEN and SYDVKM. The CDR3 DNA sequence: TGTGCCAGCAGCCCCGCGGGGAGCTCCTATAATTCACCCCTCCACTTT. This codes for CASSPAGSSYNSPLHF.

The chain links TRBV28 to TRBJ1-2; D ambiguous. The CDR3 has 10 residues. V was clipped by 8 bases and J by 2 bases, with 3 bases between them. Germline V gene data show CDR1 as MDHEN and CDR2 as SYDVKM. The CDR3 DNA reads as TGTGCCAGCCTAAACTATGGCTACACCTTC. Translation: CASLNYGYTF.

The chain is built from TRBV28 and TRBJ1-1; D possibly corresponds to TRBD1 (6 bases). V was shortened by 5 bases and J by 3 bases, with 16 bases between the two germline ends. CDR1 is MDHEN, CDR2 SYDVKM, per germline. The CDR3 is 15 amino acids. The CDR3 nucleotides are TGTGCCAGCAGTCGCGAGACAGGTTACGACACTGAAGCTTTCTTT. It translates to CASSRETGYDTEAFF.

The V call is TRBV5-1, the J call TRBJ1-3; TRBD1 aligns across 9 bases. Germline CDR1 reads SGHRS; CDR2 reads YFSETQ. Trimming at V came to 4 bases and at J to 4 bases, leaving 6 bases not matched to a gene. The CDR3 has 15 residues. DNA of the CDR3: TGCGCCAGCAGCCAAAGGACAGGGGTCGGAAACACCATATATTTT. Translation gives CASSQRTGVGNTIYF.

The gene calls are TRBV10-1 and TRBJ1-2; 11 nucleotides align to TRBD1. The CDR3 length is 14 residues. V was pared by 3 bases and J by 8 bases, with 5 bases of the junction left unmatched. Looked up from germline, CDR1 is WNHNN and CDR2 is SYGVQD (reference sequence). CDR3 sequence reads: CASSDGQGAEGYTF. The CDR3 DNA sequence: TGCGCCAGCAGTGACGGACAGGGGGCAGAAGGCTACACCTTC.

The V call is TRBV18, the J call TRBJ2-1, with 8 bases identical to TRBD2. CDR1 and CDR2 from the germline V gene are KGHSH and LQKENI. J gave up 8 bases and V 3 bases, and 6 bases lay outside the gene matches. The CDR3 sequence is 14 residues long. The CDR3 loop is CASSPRTSLDEQFF. CDR3 DNA: TGTGCCAGCTCACCCAGGACTAGCTTAGATGAGCAGTTCTTC.

The chain recombines TRBV27 with TRBJ2-3; possibly TRBD1 for D (6 bases). V was shortened by 6 bases and J by 3 bases, with 16 bases between the two germline ends. From germline, CDR1 is MNHEY and CDR2 SMNVEV (reference sequence). The CDR3 has 15 residues. The CDR3 DNA reads TGTGCCAGCAGAAGAAACAGGGCTCGGACAGATACGCAGTATTTT. Translation gives CASRRNRARTDTQYF.

The CDR3 is CASSLAPRRGEQYF. DNA of the CDR3: TGTGCCAGCAGCTTGGCGCCACGGAGGGGCGAGCAGTACTTC. V usage is TRBV5-8 and J usage is TRBJ2-7; possible D gene TRBD2, 6 bases. The CDR3 covers 14 residues. Deletions cut 0 bases from V and 6 bases from J, with 13 bases between. Per germline, CDR1 SGHTS and CDR2 YDEGEE. Based on the CDR3 plus reference TRBV5-8 and TRBJ2-7, the full variable domain is EAGVTQSPTHLIKTRGQQATLRCSPISGHTSVYWYQQALGLGLQFLLWYDEGEERNRGNFPPRFSGRQFPNYSSELNVNALELEDSALYLCASSLAPRRGEQYFGPGTRLTVT.

The chain combines TRBV11-1 with TRBJ2-7, with TRBD2 identical over 11 bases. V lost 10 bases, J lost 3 bases, and 14 bases stayed unmatched. The CDR3 totals 16 residues. Germline loops: CDR1 SGHAT, CDR2 FQDESV (reference sequence). For the CDR3, the DNA is TGTGCCACCAAGGGTGGGCTAGCGGGAGGAATCTACGAGCAGTACTTC. This translates into CATKGGLAGGIYEQYF.

The rearrangement links TRBV24-1 to TRBJ2-7; D call uncertain. The V gene's germline CDR1 is KGHDR and CDR2 SFDVKD. Deletions cut 4 bases from V and 3 bases from J, with 12 bases between. The CDR3 has 14 residues. The CDR3 sequence: CATSDPESYYEQYF. The DNA for the CDR3 is TGTGCCACCAGTGACCCGGAGTCCTACTACGAGCAGTACTTC.

The chain carries TRBV29-1 and TRBJ1-3; no reliable D call. The CDR3 has 11 residues. The V end lost 7 bases, the J end lost 4 bases, and 8 bases lay between the germline ends. Looked up from germline, CDR1 is SQVTM and CDR2 is ANQGSEA. The CDR3 loop reads CSGVRGNTIYF. For the CDR3, the DNA is TGCAGCGGAGTACGCGGAAACACCATATATTTT. The full variable domain, with the rest looked up from reference TRBV29-1 and TRBJ1-3, is SAVISQKPSRDICQRGTSLTIQCQVDSQVTMMFWYRQQPGQSLTLIATANQGSEATYESGFVIDKFPISRPNLTFSTLTVSNMSPEDSSIYLCSGVRGNTIYFGEGSWLTVV.

The V and J genes are TRBV5-8 and TRBJ2-3, with a tentative D call TRBD2 (7 bases). This CDR3 spans 17 amino acids. Germline loops: CDR1 SGHTS, CDR2 YDEGEE. The ends were cut back, 0 bases at V and 4 bases at J, with 18 bases in the middle. For the CDR3, the DNA is TGTGCCAGCAGCTTGGGGGGTGGGCGGGGGCCCGCAGATACGCAGTATTTT. The encoded protein is CASSLGGGRGPADTQYF. The variable domain in full, completed from reference TRBV5-8 and TRBJ2-3, reads EAGVTQSPTHLIKTRGQQATLRCSPISGHTSVYWYQQALGLGLQFLLWYDEGEERNRGNFPPRFSGRQFPNYSSELNVNALELEDSALYLCASSLGGGRGPADTQYFGPGTRLTVL.

As DNA, the CDR3 is TGTGCCAGCAGTTTATTTGCCGGGACAGGGAACAAACTGTTTTTT. This encodes CASSLFAGTGNKLFF. This rearrangement joins TRBV27 to TRBJ1-4; 9 nucleotides match TRBD1. Germline CDR1 MNHEY, CDR2 SMNVEV (reference sequence). V shed 1 base and J 11 bases; nucleotides not matched to a gene: 8. The CDR3 contains 15 residues.

This chain joins TRBV5-4 and TRBJ1-2, with D hard to call. The CDR3 sequence is 14 residues long. The ends were cut back, 4 bases at V and 5 bases at J, with 15 bases in the middle. Germline loops: CDR1 SGHNT, CDR2 YYREEE (reference sequence). CDR3 in amino acids: CASSPARGFYGYTF. The CDR3 DNA is TGTGCCAGCAGCCCGGCGCGGGGATTTTATGGCTACACCTTC.

This chain joins TRBV20-1 and TRBJ2-1, with 9 bases matching TRBD2. CDR1 and CDR2 (germline): DFQATT, SNEGSKA (reference sequence). CDR3 size: 18 residues. Trimming removed 3 bases from V and 8 bases from J; junction bases left unmatched: 20. CDR3 bases: TGCAGTGCTAGTCGGCCTAGCGGGACGAGCCGGCTGAGGGATGAGCAGTTCTTC. Amino acid sequence: CSASRPSGTSRLRDEQFF.

This sequence joins TRBV28 and TRBJ2-7; the D gene is possibly TRBD1 (6 bases). Trimming shortened V by 8 bases and J by 4 bases, and 15 bases separated the two germline ends. The CDR3 totals 13 residues. The germline gives CDR1 MDHEN, CDR2 SYDVKM. CDR3 DNA sequence: TGTGCCAGCCTCACGCAGGGGAAGTACGAGCAGTACTTC. It is translated as CASLTQGKYEQYF.

This sequence joins TRBV5-4 and TRBJ1-1; D unresolved. Trimming removed 1 base from V and 3 bases from J, with 10 bases in between. The CDR3 length is 14 residues. Germline V gene lookup returns CDR1 SGHNT and CDR2 YYREEE (reference sequence). The CDR3 is CASSLPNRDTEAFF. CDR3 bases: TGTGCCAGCAGCTTGCCGAACCGGGACACTGAAGCTTTCTTT. Full variable domain (missing parts from reference TRBV5-4 and TRBJ1-1): ETGVTQSPTHLIKTRGQQVTLRCSSQSGHNTVSWYQQALGQGPQFIFQYYREEENGRGNFPPRFSGLQFPNYSSELNVNALELDDSALYLCASSLPNRDTEAFFGQGTRLTVV.

The rearrangement links TRBV6-5 to TRBJ2-1, with a possible D match to TRBD2 (5 bases). The CDR3 runs to 14 residues. Trimming removed 2 bases from V and 8 bases from J, with 13 bases in between. Germline assignment: CDR1 MNHEY and CDR2 SVGAGI. DNA of the CDR3: TGTGCCAGCAGTTACCGGACTTCGGGTGATGAGCAGTTCTTC. This gives the protein CASSYRTSGDEQFF.

The V and J genes are TRBV6-5 and TRBJ1-1; a possible D gene is TRBD1 (5 bases). CDR1 is MNHEY, CDR2 SVGAGI, per germline. The V and J ends lost 6 bases and 6 bases respectively, with 11 bases between them. The CDR3 is made up of 12 amino acids. CDR3 loop: CASSDSLSEAFF. For the CDR3, the DNA is TGTGCCAGCAGCGACAGTCTTTCTGAAGCTTTCTTT.